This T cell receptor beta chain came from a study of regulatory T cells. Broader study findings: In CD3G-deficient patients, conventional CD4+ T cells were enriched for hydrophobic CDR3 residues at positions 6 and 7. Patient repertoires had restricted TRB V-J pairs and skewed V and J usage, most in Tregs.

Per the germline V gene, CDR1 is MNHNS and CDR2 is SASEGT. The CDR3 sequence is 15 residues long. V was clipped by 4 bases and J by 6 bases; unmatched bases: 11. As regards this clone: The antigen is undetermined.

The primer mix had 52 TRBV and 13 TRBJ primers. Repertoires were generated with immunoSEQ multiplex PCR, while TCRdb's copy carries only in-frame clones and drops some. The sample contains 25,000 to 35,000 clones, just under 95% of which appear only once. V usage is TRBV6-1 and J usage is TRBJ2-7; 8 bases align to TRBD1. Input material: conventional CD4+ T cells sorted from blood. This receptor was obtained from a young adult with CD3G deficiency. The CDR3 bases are TGTGCCAGCAGTGCCAACAGGGGGGCGCTGGGCGAGCAGTACTTC. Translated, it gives CASSANRGALGEQYF.